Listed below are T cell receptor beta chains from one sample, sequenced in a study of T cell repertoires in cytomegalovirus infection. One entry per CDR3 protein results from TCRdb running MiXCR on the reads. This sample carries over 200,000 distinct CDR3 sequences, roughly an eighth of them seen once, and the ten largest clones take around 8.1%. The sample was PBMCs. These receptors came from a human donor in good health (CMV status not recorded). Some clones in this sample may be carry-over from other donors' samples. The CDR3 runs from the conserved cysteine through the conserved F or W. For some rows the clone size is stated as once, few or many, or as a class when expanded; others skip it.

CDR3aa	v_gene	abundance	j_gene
CATGQGHYGYTF	TRBV15	many	TRBJ1-2
CSVEDRGPGLMSTQYF	TRBV29-1	-	TRBJ2-3
CASSDGQDSGNTIYF	TRBV7-9	few	TRBJ1-3
CASSLGGRASEQYF	TRBV28	-	TRBJ2-7
CATSDWGTGVNEQFF	TRBV24-1	few	TRBJ2-1
CASSPRYGNIQETQYF	TRBV19	few	TRBJ2-5
CASSQDRGMASPLHF	TRBV3-1	many	TRBJ1-6
CASRSTGFSNQPQHF	TRBV28	few	TRBJ1-5
CASSFAGVDTEAFF	TRBV5-5	-	TRBJ1-1
CASSLQGPETQYF	TRBV5-6	few	TRBJ2-5
CASSPTGGLNTGELFF	TRBV7-2	-	TRBJ2-2
CSAPWGNRNTEAFF	TRBV29-1	few	TRBJ1-1
CASSLGLETQYF	TRBV28	few	TRBJ2-5
CASSPTLGAQETQYF	TRBV7-2	many	TRBJ2-5